The next 21 T cell receptor beta chains were all read from a single sample in a study of blood T cells in healthy people across ages. Then a second PCR, running roughly 6 to 11 cycles, was carried out with a sample-barcoded 5' primer and a J-beta primer mix. A single record per CDR3 protein comes from TCRdb applying MiXCR to the 5' RACE reads. This table has 1.5 million or so distinct CDR3 sequences, roughly two fifths appearing once. Sample: blood. The receptors shown here come from a woman under 30 in good health.

A note on this clonotype: One end of the junction fails to match germline, which may point to a read error. The chain carries TRBV20-1 and TRBJ2-7, with D tentatively TRBD1 (6 bases). This CDR3 comprises 15 residues. CDR1 is DFQATT, CDR2 SNEGSKA, per germline (reference sequence). CDR3 sequence reads: CSAVGAGVSEYEQYF. The CDR3 DNA sequence: TGTAGTGCAGTGGGGGCAGGGGTGTCCGAATACGAGCAGTACTTC.

This clonotype was seen a handful of times. The chain links TRBV27 to TRBJ1-5, with 9 nucleotides matching TRBD1. J lost 6 bases, V lost 5 bases, and 8 bases had no gene match. CDR1 and CDR2 (germline): MNHEY, SMNVEV (reference sequence). The CDR3 is 15 residues long. CDR3 sequence reads: CASSATRDRAQPQHF. In nucleotides, the CDR3 is TGTGCCAGCAGTGCCACCCGGGACAGGGCTCAGCCCCAGCATTTT.

This clonotype showed up just a few times. This rearrangement joins TRBV3-1 to TRBJ1-5; possibly TRBD1 for D (5 bases). The CDR3 is made up of 18 amino acids. CDR1 LGHDT and CDR2 YNNKEL come from the germline V gene (reference sequence). The V gene lost 0 bases and the J gene lost 3 bases, with 18 bases spanning the gap. The CDR3: CASSQEGKRKGNNQPQHF. The DNA of the CDR3 is TGTGCCAGCAGCCAAGAGGGGAAACGCAAGGGGAACAATCAGCCCCAGCATTTT.

The chain employs TRBV20-1 and TRBJ1-1; perhaps TRBD1 as D (6 bases). Trimming took 1 base from V and 1 from J, leaving 13 bases between them. This CDR3 region has 15 residues. The V gene's germline CDR1 is DFQATT and CDR2 SNEGSKA (reference sequence). CDR3 DNA sequence: TGCAGTGCTAGAGTCTCCCAGGGGAGGAACACTGAAGCTTTCTTT. Translating gives CSARVSQGRNTEAFF.

The CDR3 protein is CASSPQEWANEKLFF. The CDR3 region has the DNA TGTGCCAGCAGTCCCCAAGAGTGGGCTAATGAAAAACTGTTTTTT. The gene calls are TRBV28 and TRBJ1-4, with unresolved D. The CDR3 totals 15 residues. V lost 5 bases to trimming and J lost 3 bases, with 13 bases between them. Germline V gene data show CDR1 as MDHEN and CDR2 as SYDVKM.

The sample holds a few counts of this clonotype. The J gene is TRBJ1-4, the V gene TRBV6-5; 7 bases agree with TRBD1. V gave up 0 bases and J gave up 7 bases; unmatched junction bases: 5. The CDR3 loop spans 15 amino acids. Germline-derived CDR1 and CDR2 are MNHEY and SVGAGI. The CDR3 loop reads CASSYSGGTVEKLFF. The CDR3 coding sequence is TGTGCCAGCAGTTACTCGGGGGGGACAGTTGAAAAACTGTTTTTT.

The CDR3: CASSFSQRLTLNQPQHF. CDR3 nucleotide sequence: TGTGCCAGCAGTTTTAGCCAGAGACTTACCTTAAATCAGCCCCAGCATTTT. The chain has TRBV7-8 and TRBJ1-5; D remains unclear. This CDR3 contains 17 residues. Germline assignment: CDR1 SGHVS and CDR2 FQNEAQ. V dropped 6 bases and J dropped 4 bases, with 22 bases sitting between them.

This clonotype was detected only a few times. The chain uses TRBV20-1 and TRBJ2-3; 10 nucleotides align to TRBD1. Losses at the gene ends were 6 bases for V and 5 bases for J; bases not matched to a gene: 5. The CDR3 contains 13 residues. Germline values: CDR1 DFQATT, CDR2 SNEGSKA (reference sequence). CDR3 protein: CSAWDRGRDTQYF. Here the CDR3 DNA reads TGCAGTGCCTGGGACAGGGGCCGAGATACGCAGTATTTT.

This clonotype was counted only a few times. The chain combines TRBV13 with TRBJ2-3; D possibly matches TRBD1 or TRBD2 (5 bases each). Trimming took 3 bases from V and 2 from J, leaving 12 bases between them. The CDR3 spans 15 residues. Germline loops: CDR1 PRHDT, CDR2 FYEKMQ (reference sequence). CDR3 bases: TGTGCCAGCAGCTTGGGGACGGACCTCACAGATACGCAGTATTTT. Its translation is CASSLGTDLTDTQYF.

This clonotype was picked up a small number of times. This CDR3 is CASSYRRDYYEQYF. As DNA, the CDR3 is TGTGCCAGCAGTTACCGCCGGGACTACTACGAGCAGTACTTC. The chain recombines TRBV6-5 with TRBJ2-7, with 7 bases aligning to TRBD2. Germline lookup yields CDR1 MNHEY and CDR2 SVGAGI. The V gene end was trimmed by 2 bases and the J gene end by 3 bases; junction bases not matched to a gene: 4. This CDR3 comprises 14 residues.

This clonotype was counted a single time. The chain links TRBV28 to TRBJ2-7, with 8 bases identical to TRBD1. This CDR3 comprises 15 residues. Germline loops: CDR1 MDHEN, CDR2 SYDVKM. V shed 5 bases, J shed 3 bases, and the junction held 9 bases outside the gene matches. The CDR3 loop is CASSNLGTGYYEQYF. The DNA of the CDR3 is TGTGCCAGCAGTAACCTCGGGACAGGATACTACGAGCAGTACTTC.

This chain joins TRBV15 and TRBJ1-5; D might be TRBD1 (5 bases). This CDR3 contains 15 residues. Per the germline V gene, CDR1 is LNHNV and CDR2 is YYDKDF (reference sequence). V lost 3 bases, J lost 5 bases, and 14 bases lay in between. The CDR3 coding sequence is TGTGCCACCAGCAGCAGACCCTGGGGGGATCAGCCCCAGCATTTT. Translated, it gives CATSSRPWGDQPQHF.

The genes are TRBV6-2 or TRBV6-3 and TRBJ2-1; D is unclear. The CDR3 sequence is 13 residues long. The germline CDR1 and CDR2 sequences are MNHEY and SVGEGT. Trimming took 5 bases from V and 10 from J, leaving 15 bases between them. The CDR3 here is CASSDGLSYEQFF. As DNA, the CDR3 is TGTGCCAGCAGTGACGGTCTCTCCTACGAGCAGTTCTTC.

The chain carries TRBV20-1 and TRBJ1-2; D gene ambiguous. V gave up 0 bases and J gave up 8 bases, with 16 bases separating them. Germline V gives CDR1 DFQATT, CDR2 SNEGSKA (reference sequence). The CDR3 spans 14 residues. The CDR3 here is CSARDRAVLGGYTF. CDR3 in DNA: TGCAGTGCTAGAGATCGGGCGGTTCTTGGGGGCTACACCTTC.

The rearrangement uses TRBV5-1 and TRBJ2-1; TRBD1 is a possible D gene (6 bases). This CDR3 spans 15 amino acids. Trimming removed 1 base from V and 4 bases from J, with 12 bases in between. The germline V gene has CDR1 SGHRS and CDR2 YFSETQ. The CDR3 region is CASSLTGTTYNEQFF. CDR3 nucleotide sequence: TGCGCCAGCAGCTTGACCGGGACAACTTACAATGAGCAGTTCTTC.

The gene calls are TRBV9 and TRBJ1-4, with unresolved D. Trimming removed 0 bases at V and 1 base at J, with 10 bases between. The CDR3 contains 16 residues. From germline, CDR1 is SGDLS and CDR2 YYNGEE. CDR3 residues: CASSVGVGGTNEKLFF. The CDR3 nucleotides read TGTGCCAGCAGCGTAGGTGTCGGCGGAACTAATGAAAAACTGTTTTTT.

This chain's CDR3 is CASSVVVGAGEQFF. The CDR3, as DNA: TGTGCCAGCAGCGTAGTGGTCGGAGCGGGTGAGCAGTTCTTC. J is TRBJ2-1 and V is TRBV9; possibly TRBD2 for D (6 bases). V dropped 0 bases and J dropped 9 bases, with 13 bases sitting between them. The CDR3 length is 14 residues. The V gene's germline CDR1 is SGDLS and CDR2 YYNGEE.

This clonotype was counted only a few times. V usage is TRBV7-8 and J usage is TRBJ1-1; no firm D call. V dropped 8 bases and J dropped 4 bases, with 17 bases sitting between them. Germline V gene sequence: CDR1 SGHVS, CDR2 FQNEAQ. This CDR3 is built from 14 residues. As DNA, the CDR3 is TGTGCCAGCTTGATAGGGCCCGGTGGCACTGAAGCTTTCTTT. Its protein is CASLIGPGGTEAFF.

The chain is built from TRBV28 and TRBJ1-2, with TRBD1 matching over 7 bases. Germline CDR1 reads MDHEN; CDR2 reads SYDVKM. The CDR3 has 14 residues. The V segment lost 5 bases and the J segment 4 bases; nucleotides outside the gene matches: 7. CDR3 coding DNA: TGTGCCAGCAGTGACAGGGTAGTTTCCTATGGCTACACCTTC. It encodes CASSDRVVSYGYTF.

This clonotype appeared many times. DNA for the CDR3: TGTGCCAGCAGTCCCCGGACAGGGAACAATGAGCAGTTCTTC. Translated, it gives CASSPRTGNNEQFF. The chain carries TRBV12-3 or TRBV12-4 and TRBJ2-1; 8 bases agree with TRBD1. The CDR3 is 14 residues long. With V trimmed by 5 bases and J by 5 bases, 5 bases remained unmatched.

A remark on this clonotype: A much larger clone differs by one base, so this may be a read error. The gene calls are TRBV14 and TRBJ1-2, with D tentatively TRBD1 (6 bases). The ends were cut back, 3 bases at V and 4 bases at J, with 9 bases in the middle. Germline CDR1 SGHDN, CDR2 FVKESK. The length of the CDR3 is 13 residues. The CDR3 region has the DNA TGTGCCAGCAGCCACGGGACACTCTATGGCTACACCTTC. This gives the protein CASSHGTLYGYTF.